This T cell receptor beta chain stems from a study of cytomegalovirus exposure and HLA in healthy donors. Whole-study context: An early release of data contained approximately 80 million unique TCRs, which came from HLA-typed donors. Study-wide points: It is likely that the observed cluster of highly shared sequence variants was a sequencing artifact. As a later analysis showed, a missense DCLRE1C variant was linked to trimming of TCR beta V- and J-genes. In a later analysis, across HLA loci, associated TCR counts were highest for DRB1, lowest for HLA-C.

PCR involved 60 Vbeta and 13 Jbeta primers. The protocol was immunoSEQ multiplex PCR, while the TCRdb copy is restricted to in-frame clones and leaves out a portion. In the table there are 110,000 to 150,000 clones, roughly 76% of which are singletons. The germline V gene has CDR1 SGHRS and CDR2 YFSETQ. Deletions cut 3 bases from V and 0 bases from J, with 12 bases between. There are 15 residues in the CDR3. As concerns this clone: Its antigen is currently unknown.

The gene calls are TRBV5-1 and TRBJ1-1; D might be TRBD1 (5 bases). The sample was PBMCs. This receptor was obtained from a man between 18 and 35 years old in good health and CMV-seronegative. This CDR3 reads CASSSGIQVNTEAFF. In DNA, the CDR3 is TGCGCCAGCAGCTCAGGGATACAGGTGAACACTGAAGCTTTCTTT.